These 28 T cell receptor beta chains share one sample of origin, sequenced in a study of cytomegalovirus exposure and HLA in healthy donors. This PCR relied on a set of 60 Vbeta primers and 13 Jbeta primers. The protocol was immunoSEQ multiplex PCR, while the TCRdb copy is restricted to in-frame clones and leaves out a portion. The data show 170,000 or so clones, with roughly 81% seen just once and about 4.9% held by the top ten. Sequencing used PBMCs. Source of these receptors: a girl between 10 and 17 years old in good health and CMV-seropositive.

This rearrangement joins TRBV6-1 to TRBJ1-1; a weak D match, TRBD1 (5 bases). CDR3 size: 14 residues. Looked up from germline, CDR1 is MNHNS and CDR2 is SASEGT. Trimming took 5 bases from V and 0 from J, leaving 10 bases between them. Here the CDR3 reads CASSFDSLNTEAFF. CDR3 coding DNA: TGTGCCAGCAGTTTCGACAGTCTGAACACTGAAGCTTTCTTT.

This chain links TRBV9 with TRBJ2-1, with unresolved D. The V gene lost 0 bases and the J gene lost 5 bases, with 3 bases spanning the gap. Germline V gene sequence: CDR1 SGDLS, CDR2 YYNGEE. The CDR3 runs to 12 residues. This CDR3 is CASSVAHNEQFF. The CDR3 coding sequence is TGTGCCAGCAGCGTAGCTCACAATGAGCAGTTCTTC.

The genes are TRBV10-3 and TRBJ1-2; D may be TRBD1 (6 bases). The CDR3 spans 13 residues. Trimming left V 4 bases short and J 2 bases short, with 8 bases between. Germline CDR1 reads ENHRY; CDR2 reads SYGVKD. CDR3 coding DNA: TGTGCCATCAGTGCAGGGGCCAACTATGGCTACACCTTC. Translation: CAISAGANYGYTF.

This chain uses TRBV5-1 with TRBJ1-6; TRBD1 might be the D (6 bases). This CDR3 is built from 18 residues. CDR1 SGHRS and CDR2 YFSETQ come from the germline V gene. V was trimmed by 0 bases and J by 7 bases, leaving 20 bases between them. The CDR3 bases are TGCGCCAGCAGCTTGGCCGACAGGCTGGGTGGTCGAAATTCACCCCTCCACTTT. Translating gives CASSLADRLGGRNSPLHF.

This chain joins TRBV5-1 and TRBJ2-3, with D perhaps TRBD1 (6 bases). Trimming took off 5 bases at V and 4 bases at J, with 11 bases between the two ends. Germline V gene lookup returns CDR1 SGHRS and CDR2 YFSETQ. CDR3 length equals 13 residues. CDR3 in amino acids: CASRPEGADTQYF. The DNA of the CDR3 is TGCGCCAGCAGACCAGAGGGGGCAGATACGCAGTATTTT.

This clone came up a few times. This chain connects TRBV5-6 to TRBJ2-7; 12 bases agree with TRBD1. Losses at the gene ends were 3 bases for V and 7 bases for J; bases not matched to a gene: 11. Germline loops: CDR1 SGHDT, CDR2 YYEEEE. The CDR3 sequence is 16 residues long. Written as DNA, the CDR3 is TGTGCCAGCAGCTGGGGCCCGGGACAGGGGGCGAAGGAGCAGTACTTC. This translates into CASSWGPGQGAKEQYF.

The rearrangement links TRBV6-6 to TRBJ2-6; 9 bases line up with TRBD1. V dropped 9 bases and J dropped 0; count of bases not matched to a gene: 3. Looked up from germline, CDR1 is MNHNY and CDR2 is SVGAGI (reference sequence). The CDR3 contains 15 residues. The CDR3 coding sequence is TGTGCCAGTTCGGACAGGGGCTCTGGGGCCAACGTCCTGACTTTC. Protein product: CASSDRGSGANVLTF.

As regards this clone: The junction differs from germline at one of its ends, possibly a read error. The rearrangement uses TRBV7-7 and TRBJ1-1; D call uncertain. This CDR3 spans 13 amino acids. Germline V lookup: CDR1 SSHAT, CDR2 FNYEAQ (reference sequence). The CDR3 loop is CASSVTLNTEAFF. CDR3 in DNA: TGTGCTAGCAGCGTCACATTGAACACTGAAGCTTTCTTT.

This rearrangement joins TRBV9 to TRBJ1-5; D remains unclear. Germline CDR1 is SGDLS and CDR2 is YYNGEE. This CDR3 is 14 amino acids long. V lost 0 bases and J lost 1, with 5 bases in between. The CDR3, as DNA: TGTGCCAGCAGCGTAGGGAGAAGCAATCAGCCCCAGCATTTT. Its protein is CASSVGRSNQPQHF. Combining the CDR3 with reference TRBV9 and TRBJ1-5 gives the whole variable domain DSGVTQTPKHLITATGQRVTLRCSPRSGDLSVYWYQQSLDQGLQFLIQYYNGEERAKGNILERFSAQQFPDLHSELNLSSLELGDSALYFCASSVGRSNQPQHFGDGTRLSIL.

The V gene is TRBV9, the J gene TRBJ1-6, with 9 bases fitting TRBD1. CDR1 is SGDLS and CDR2 is YYNGEE in the germline V gene. Unmatched junction bases numbered 1, after V lost 7 bases and J lost 8 bases. The CDR3 spans 12 residues. Here the CDR3 reads CASRTGDSPLHF. CDR3 coding DNA: TGTGCCAGCCGGACAGGGGATTCACCCCTCCACTTT.

The chain uses TRBV4-2 and TRBJ2-2; possible D gene TRBD2, 7 bases. Trimming took 4 bases from V and 6 from J, leaving 18 bases between them. CDR1 is LGHNA and CDR2 is YNFKEQ in the germline V gene. This CDR3 has 16 residues. CDR3 coding DNA: TGTGCCAGCAGCCTCTGGGGGCGGGGGTGGGCCGGGGAGCTGTTTTTT. Translation: CASSLWGRGWAGELFF.

V gene TRBV2 combines with J gene TRBJ1-5; D is possibly TRBD1 (5 bases). The V and J ends lost 4 bases and 3 bases respectively, with 10 bases between them. The CDR3 sequence is 14 residues long. Germline-derived CDR1 and CDR2 are SNHLY and FYNNEI. The CDR3 nucleotides read TGTGCCAGCAGTGCAGGGCCTAACAATCAGCCCCAGCATTTT. It specifies CASSAGPNNQPQHF.

The chain combines TRBV5-1 with TRBJ2-1; TRBD1 aligns across 9 bases. Trimming at V came to 0 bases and at J to 11 bases, leaving 6 bases not matched to a gene. Looked up from germline, CDR1 is SGHRS and CDR2 is YFSETQ. The CDR3 is 14 amino acids. The CDR3 region is CASSLGGQGIQQFF. The CDR3, as DNA: TGCGCCAGCAGCTTGGGGGGACAGGGTATCCAGCAGTTCTTC.

This rearrangement joins TRBV11-1 to TRBJ2-1; 12 bases line up with TRBD2. Germline CDR1 is SGHAT and CDR2 is FQDESV (reference sequence). CDR3 length: 19 residues. The J segment lost 2 bases and the V segment lost 6 bases, leaving 14 bases of the junction unmatched. CDR3 protein: CASRLITSGGLLPYNEQFF. As DNA, the CDR3 is TGTGCCAGCAGGCTTATAACTAGCGGGGGGTTGTTGCCCTACAATGAGCAGTTCTTC.

The gene calls are TRBV7-6 and TRBJ1-5; 8 nucleotides agree with TRBD1. CDR1 and CDR2 from the germline V gene are SGHVS and FNYEAQ. CDR3 length equals 16 residues. With 1 base clipped from V and 7 bases from J, the junction kept 9 bases outside the gene matches. The CDR3 coding sequence is TGTGCCAGCAGCTTAGGGACAGGGCCTGCAGGGCAGCCCCAGCATTTT. Translating gives CASSLGTGPAGQPQHF.

This clone appeared a few times. The chain uses TRBV11-2 and TRBJ2-1; D is perhaps TRBD1 (5 bases). Germline V gene lookup returns CDR1 SGHAT and CDR2 FQNNGV. The ends were cut back, 1 base at V and 4 bases at J, with 17 bases in the middle. The CDR3 contains 17 residues. This chain's CDR3 is CASSLVRGPTPYNEQFF. As DNA, the CDR3 is TGTGCCAGCAGCTTAGTTAGGGGCCCAACGCCTTACAATGAGCAGTTCTTC.

V usage is TRBV19 and J usage is TRBJ1-1, with TRBD1 matching over 7 bases. The CDR3 consists of 13 residues. V shed 5 bases, J shed 3 bases, and the junction held 3 bases outside the gene matches. CDR1 and CDR2 (germline): LNHDA, SQIVND (reference sequence). CDR3 region: CASSGRGDTEAFF. For the CDR3, the DNA is TGTGCCAGTAGTGGCAGGGGGGACACTGAAGCTTTCTTT.

The gene calls are TRBV11-2 and TRBJ1-1; the match to TRBD1 covers 7 bases. With V trimmed by 5 bases and J by 6 bases, 3 bases remained unmatched. This CDR3 spans 12 amino acids. CDR1 and CDR2 from the germline V gene are SGHAT and FQNNGV. CDR3: CASSEQGPEAFF. CDR3 nucleotides: TGTGCCAGCAGCGAACAGGGGCCTGAAGCTTTCTTT.

Only a few counts were recorded for this clone. This chain links TRBV9 with TRBJ1-3; unclear D gene. Germline CDR1 reads SGDLS; CDR2 reads YYNGEE. This CDR3 region has 15 residues. V was pared by 4 bases and J by 0 bases, with 11 bases between. The CDR3, as DNA: TGTGCCAGCAGCCAACAGACGAGCTCTGGAAACACCATATATTTT. Translating it yields CASSQQTSSGNTIYF.

This chain connects TRBV5-4 to TRBJ2-1; the match to TRBD1 covers 10 bases. The ends lost 4 bases at V and 1 base at J; junction bases unmatched: 8. The CDR3 loop spans 17 amino acids. Germline CDR1 SGHNT, CDR2 YYREEE (reference sequence). Written as DNA, the CDR3 is TGTGCCAGCAGCGTTGACAGGGGGCGGAGGTCCTACAATGAGCAGTTCTTC. Its translation: CASSVDRGRRSYNEQFF.

Here the CDR3 reads CASSPSFTGELFF. For the CDR3, the DNA is TGTGCCAGTAGTCCTAGCTTCACCGGGGAGCTGTTTTTT. The chain joins TRBV19 to TRBJ2-2; D might be TRBD2 (5 bases). The CDR3 consists of 13 residues. V was pared by 5 bases and J by 4 bases, with 8 bases between. The germline V gene has CDR1 LNHDA and CDR2 SQIVND (reference sequence).

This clone was counted between two and nine times. J is TRBJ2-2 and V is TRBV11-3, with D perhaps matching TRBD2 (5 bases). Germline assignment: CDR1 SGHNT and CDR2 YENEEA. This CDR3 has 15 amino acids. V dropped 6 bases and J dropped 1 base, with 12 bases sitting between them. The CDR3 loop reads CASRREGQNTGELFF. The CDR3 DNA reads TGTGCCAGCAGACGGGAAGGGCAGAACACCGGGGAGCTGTTTTTT.

V is TRBV6-5 and J is TRBJ2-2; 11 bases line up with TRBD2. With 5 bases clipped from V and 6 bases from J, the junction kept 5 bases outside the gene matches. The CDR3 is 15 amino acids. The germline gives CDR1 MNHEY, CDR2 SVGAGI. CDR3 sequence: CASSRSGGAPGELFF. In DNA, the CDR3 is TGTGCCAGCAGTCGTAGCGGGGGGGCCCCCGGGGAGCTGTTTTTT.

V gene TRBV10-1 combines with J gene TRBJ2-5; TRBD2 agrees at 7 bases. The germline V gene has CDR1 WNHNN and CDR2 SYGVQD (reference sequence). V was pared by 0 bases and J by 2 bases, with 6 bases of the junction left unmatched. CDR3 length equals 16 residues. CDR3 nucleotide sequence: TGCGCCAGCAGTGAGTCCCGCCAGCGGGGACAAGAGACCCAGTACTTC. Translated, it gives CASSESRQRGQETQYF.

For this clone: This sample includes further DNA sequences coding for the same CDR3. V usage is TRBV11-2 and J usage is TRBJ1-3, with 10 bases matching TRBD1. Trimming cost V 6 bases and J 4 bases; bases outside gene matches: 12. Germline V CDR1 and CDR2: SGHAT, FQNNGV. The CDR3 runs to 17 residues. The CDR3 region has the DNA TGTGCCAGCAGGTTTAATACCGGGACAGGGGCCGGAAACACCATATATTTT. Encoded protein: CASRFNTGTGAGNTIYF.

This clone was seen a single time. V usage is TRBV27 and J usage is TRBJ2-5; D not certain. The CDR3 has 14 amino acids. Germline V gene sequence: CDR1 MNHEY, CDR2 SMNVEV (reference sequence). Trimming cost V 4 bases and J 1 base, with 10 bases left between them. The CDR3 DNA sequence: TGTGCCAGCAGTTGGGCCAATACCCAAGAGACCCAGTACTTC. Its protein is CASSWANTQETQYF.

The chain combines TRBV30 with TRBJ1-1; the D gene is possibly TRBD1 (6 bases). The germline V gene encodes CDR1 GTSNPN and CDR2 SVGIG (reference sequence). CDR3 size: 13 residues. V was clipped by 5 bases and J by 0 bases, with 10 bases between them. The CDR3 sequence: CAWGGGLNTEAFF. The CDR3 nucleotides are TGTGCCTGGGGCGGGGGGCTGAACACTGAAGCTTTCTTT.

V is TRBV4-1 and J is TRBJ2-1; D is uncertain. The germline V and J ends were trimmed by 1 base and 2 bases, with 12 bases remaining between them. Looked up from germline, CDR1 is MGHRA and CDR2 is YSYEKL. The CDR3 runs to 16 residues. The CDR3, as DNA: TGCGCCAGCAGCCAAGGGCTTATGACACCCTACAATGAGCAGTTCTTC. Its protein product is CASSQGLMTPYNEQFF.